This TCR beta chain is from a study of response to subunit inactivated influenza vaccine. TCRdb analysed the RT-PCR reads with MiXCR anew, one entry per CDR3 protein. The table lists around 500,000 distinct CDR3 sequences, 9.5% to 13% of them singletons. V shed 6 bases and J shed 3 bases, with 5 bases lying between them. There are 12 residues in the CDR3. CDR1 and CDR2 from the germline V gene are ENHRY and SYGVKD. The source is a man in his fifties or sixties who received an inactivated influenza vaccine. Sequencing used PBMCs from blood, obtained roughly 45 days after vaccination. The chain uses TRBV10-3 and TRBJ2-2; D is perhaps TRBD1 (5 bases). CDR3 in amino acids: CAISRDTGELFF. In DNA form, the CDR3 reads TGTGCCATCAGCAGGGACACCGGGGAGCTGTTTTTT.